The entry below gives a single T cell receptor beta chain sequence along with its context. What it recognizes is unknown. V lost 6 bases and J lost 4, with 15 bases in between. The CDR3 length is 15 residues. Germline V gene lookup returns CDR1 SEHNR and CDR2 FQNEAQ (reference sequence). The PCR used 60 Vbeta and 13 Jbeta primers. The method was immunoSEQ multiplex PCR; TCRdb's version includes in-frame clones alone and lacks a portion of them. The sample gives roughly 200,000 clones, roughly 78% of which show up once; under 0.8% is in the top ten. This sample stems from a study of cytomegalovirus exposure and HLA in healthy donors. Across the whole study: As an earlier analysis found, roughly 180 million T cells yielded approximately 100 million unique TCR beta sequences. Broader study findings: Earlier analysis found most TCR beta V segments productive about 87% or about 30% of the time. Indistinguishable V segments, including TRBV6-2 and TRBV6-3, were excluded.

The material sequenced was PBMCs. The chain uses TRBV7-9 and TRBJ2-2; a possible D gene is TRBD2 (5 bases). This sequence was found in a boy younger than 18 in good health and CMV-seronegative. The CDR3 DNA reads as TGTGCCAGCAGAGGTGGCGGGCCTATCACCGGGGAGCTGTTTTTT. This sequence encodes CASRGGGPITGELFF.